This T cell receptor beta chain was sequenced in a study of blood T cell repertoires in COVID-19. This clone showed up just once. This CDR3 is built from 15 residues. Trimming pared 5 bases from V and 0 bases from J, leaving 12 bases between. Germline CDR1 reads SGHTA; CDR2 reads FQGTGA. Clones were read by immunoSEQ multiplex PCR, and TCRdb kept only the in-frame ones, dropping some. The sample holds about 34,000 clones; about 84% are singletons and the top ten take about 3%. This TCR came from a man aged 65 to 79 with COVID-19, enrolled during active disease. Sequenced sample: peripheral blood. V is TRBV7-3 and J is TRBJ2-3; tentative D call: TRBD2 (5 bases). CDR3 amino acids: CASSPSGGSTDTQYF. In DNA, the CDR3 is TGTGCCAGCAGCCCCAGTGGAGGAAGCACAGATACGCAGTATTTT.